One and the same sample provided the 30 T cell receptor beta chains below, sequenced in a study of cytomegalovirus exposure and HLA in healthy donors. Primers for the PCR totalled 60 Vbeta and 13 Jbeta. Clones were read by immunoSEQ multiplex PCR, and TCRdb kept only the in-frame ones, dropping some. The sample holds more than 110,000 clones, 73% seen once. The sequencing sample was made of PBMCs. These receptors were obtained from a woman in her forties in good health and CMV-seronegative.

The chain joins TRBV11-2 to TRBJ2-7; a weak D match, TRBD2 (6 bases). Trimming pared 4 bases from V and 2 bases from J, leaving 9 bases between. Germline CDR1 is SGHAT and CDR2 is FQNNGV. The CDR3 is made up of 13 amino acids. CDR3 DNA: TGTGCCAGCAGCTCTCGGGAGACCTACGAGCAGTACTTC. Its translation: CASSSRETYEQYF.

The chain has TRBV28 and TRBJ1-1, with D possibly being TRBD1 (5 bases). The V end lost 7 bases, the J end lost 4 bases, and 16 bases lay between the germline ends. There are 14 residues in the CDR3. From germline, CDR1 is MDHEN and CDR2 SYDVKM. The CDR3 here is CASNGGTPSTEAFF. In DNA form, the CDR3 reads TGTGCCAGCAACGGGGGGACCCCGAGCACTGAAGCTTTCTTT.

This clone appeared a few times. The chain has TRBV6-5 and TRBJ1-1, with TRBD1 identical over 7 bases. Trimming took 5 bases from V and 8 from J; bases not matched to a gene: 8. The CDR3 contains 13 residues. Germline V gene sequence: CDR1 MNHEY, CDR2 SVGAGI. The CDR3 spells CASSQYRGEEAFF. CDR3 bases: TGTGCCAGCAGTCAATACAGGGGCGAGGAAGCTTTCTTT.

V usage is TRBV6-1 and J usage is TRBJ2-4; TRBD1 aligns across 10 bases. The germline gives CDR1 MNHNS, CDR2 SASEGT. This CDR3 is built from 16 residues. The V and J ends lost 4 bases and 2 bases, in that order; junction bases with no gene match: 5. The CDR3 is CASSAWDRGTKNIQYF. CDR3 nucleotide sequence: TGTGCCAGCAGTGCGTGGGACAGGGGTACCAAAAACATTCAGTACTTC.

In this sample, this clone turned up a few times. The rearrangement links TRBV5-4 to TRBJ1-1; D not resolved. Per the germline V gene, CDR1 is SGHNT and CDR2 is YYREEE (reference sequence). The CDR3 totals 13 residues. Trimming took 4 bases from V and 0 from J, leaving 7 bases between them. The CDR3 protein is CASSETLNTEAFF. The CDR3 region has the DNA TGTGCCAGCAGCGAAACACTGAACACTGAAGCTTTCTTT.

The chain is built from TRBV7-3 and TRBJ1-2; 8 nucleotides match TRBD1. Germline loops: CDR1 SGHTA, CDR2 FQGTGA. CDR3 length: 17 residues. The V segment lost 5 bases and the J segment 1 base; nucleotides outside the gene matches: 12. The CDR3 sequence: CASSMAGQERVNYGYTF. The DNA for the CDR3 is TGTGCCAGCAGCATGGCGGGACAGGAGAGAGTTAACTATGGCTACACCTTC.

The chain joins TRBV4-1 to TRBJ2-3; weak D call: TRBD1 (5 bases). This CDR3 has 16 amino acids. Trimming left V 1 base short and J 2 bases short, with 13 bases between. Germline V gene lookup returns CDR1 MGHRA and CDR2 YSYEKL. The CDR3 sequence: CASSQGSGWDTDTQYF. CDR3 nucleotides: TGCGCCAGCAGCCAAGGTTCAGGGTGGGACACAGATACGCAGTATTTT.

CDR3 protein: CASSSLGGGQETQYF. Written as DNA, the CDR3 is TGTGCCAGCAGCTCCCTCGGGGGGGGCCAAGAGACCCAGTACTTC. This chain uses TRBV9 with TRBJ2-5; 8 nucleotides agree with TRBD2. V trimming: 4 bases; J trimming: 1 base; junction bases outside the gene matches: 6. The CDR3 is 15 amino acids. The V gene's germline CDR1 is SGDLS and CDR2 YYNGEE.

There are a few counts of this clone. This chain uses TRBV7-2 with TRBJ2-1; D gene unclear. V was trimmed by 3 bases and J by 4 bases, leaving 13 bases between them. This CDR3 region has 15 residues. From germline, CDR1 is SGHTA and CDR2 FQGNSA. The CDR3, as DNA: TGTGCCAGCAGCTTTGCTGGGCTAACGTACAATGAGCAGTTCTTC. This encodes CASSFAGLTYNEQFF.

J is TRBJ2-5 and V is TRBV19; tentatively, D is TRBD1 (5 bases). Germline V CDR1 and CDR2: LNHDA, SQIVND (reference sequence). The V end lost 7 bases, the J end lost 2 bases, and 23 bases lay between the germline ends. This CDR3 comprises 17 residues. The CDR3 region is CASTPDGAQGLQETQYF. The CDR3 coding sequence is TGTGCCAGTACCCCAGATGGGGCCCAAGGATTACAAGAGACCCAGTACTTC. The full variable domain, rest sourced from reference TRBV19 and TRBJ2-5, is DGGITQSPKYLFRKEGQNVTLSCEQNLNHDAMYWYRQDPGQGLRLIYYSQIVNDFQKGDIAEGYSVSREKKESFPLTVTSAQKNPTAFYLCASTPDGAQGLQETQYFGPGTRLLVL.

V gene TRBV6-5 combines with J gene TRBJ2-1, with D tentatively TRBD2 (6 bases). Germline lookup yields CDR1 MNHEY and CDR2 SVGAGI. The CDR3 length is 15 residues. Trimming took 6 bases from V and 7 from J, leaving 19 bases between them. CDR3 amino acids: CASSQGGVIGNEQFF. The CDR3 coding sequence is TGTGCCAGCAGCCAAGGAGGGGTCATTGGAAATGAGCAGTTCTTC.

The chain couples TRBV7-4 to TRBJ2-1, with D maybe TRBD2 (6 bases). V was clipped by 5 bases and J by 3 bases, with 23 bases between them. Germline CDR1 SGHVT, CDR2 SQSDAQ. The CDR3 consists of 18 residues. For the CDR3, the DNA is TGTGCCAGCAGCAAGCTTATTATCTTGGGACTGATCTACAATGAGCAGTTCTTC. Encoded protein: CASSKLIILGLIYNEQFF.

This chain joins TRBV7-9 and TRBJ1-1; D is unclear. V lost 5 bases and J lost 1, with 8 bases in between. Germline V gene sequence: CDR1 SEHNR, CDR2 FQNEAQ (reference sequence). CDR3 length: 13 amino acids. CDR3 protein: CASSLGRNTEAFF. Written as DNA, the CDR3 is TGTGCCAGCAGCCTGGGGAGGAACACTGAAGCTTTCTTT.

This rearrangement joins TRBV18 to TRBJ1-1; no definite D call. Per germline, CDR1 KGHSH and CDR2 LQKENI. Deletions cut 3 bases from V and 5 bases from J, with 10 bases between. CDR3 length equals 13 residues. The CDR3 spells CASSPGSGTEAFF. CDR3 nucleotides: TGTGCCAGCTCACCCGGGAGTGGAACTGAAGCTTTCTTT.

The rearrangement uses TRBV28 and TRBJ2-1; D gene unclear. Germline CDR1 MDHEN, CDR2 SYDVKM. Trimming pared 3 bases from V and 0 bases from J, leaving 9 bases between. This CDR3 is 15 amino acids long. For the CDR3, the DNA is TGTGCCAGCAGTTTTTGGGCAGACTCCTACAATGAGCAGTTCTTC. Residues: CASSFWADSYNEQFF. The whole variable domain, filled in from reference TRBV28 and TRBJ2-1, reads DVKVTQSSRYLVKRTGEKVFLECVQDMDHENMFWYRQDPGLGLRLIYFSYDVKMKEKGDIPEGYSVSREKKERFSLILESASTNQTSMYLCASSFWADSYNEQFFGPGTRLTVL.

The V and J genes are TRBV29-1 and TRBJ2-2; 9 bases fit TRBD1. The CDR3 sequence is 14 residues long. Germline lookup yields CDR1 SQVTM and CDR2 ANQGSEA. Germline trimming cut 7 bases from V and 6 bases from J; bases unmatched to any gene: 9. The CDR3 loop reads CSARTGELAGELFF. The CDR3 region has the DNA TGCAGCGCCCGGACAGGGGAGTTGGCCGGGGAGCTGTTTTTT.

V gene TRBV6-5 combines with J gene TRBJ2-5; D is unclear. The CDR3 covers 13 residues. Trimming pared 5 bases from V and 5 bases from J, leaving 12 bases between. Looked up from germline, CDR1 is MNHEY and CDR2 is SVGAGI. In nucleotides, the CDR3 is TGTGCCAGCAGTCACCTAGGAACGGAGACCCAGTACTTC. This sequence encodes CASSHLGTETQYF.

This clone showed up many times. The CDR3 loop is CASSDPGNEQYF. CDR3 DNA: TGTGCCAGCAGTGACCCAGGGAACGAGCAGTACTTC. J is TRBJ2-7 and V is TRBV6-1; D may be TRBD1 (5 bases). Looked up from germline, CDR1 is MNHNS and CDR2 is SASEGT. V was shortened by 3 bases and J by 5 bases, with 8 bases between the two germline ends. The CDR3 totals 12 residues.

This clone was seen only a few times. This chain joins TRBV5-6 and TRBJ2-7; weak D call: TRBD1 (5 bases). Trimming took 4 bases from V and 9 from J, leaving 14 bases between them. The CDR3 has 12 amino acids. Germline V gives CDR1 SGHDT, CDR2 YYEEEE. The CDR3 sequence is CASSRREFGQYV. The CDR3 nucleotides are TGTGCCAGCAGCCGCAGGGAATTCGGGCAGTACGTC.

This clone was recorded a few times. The chain recombines TRBV28 with TRBJ2-3; 12 nucleotides match TRBD1. V lost 10 bases and J lost 4; bases outside the gene matches: 6. This CDR3 comprises 14 residues. Germline V CDR1 and CDR2: MDHEN, SYDVKM. CDR3 sequence reads: CATGGTGGPDTQYF. The DNA for the CDR3 is TGTGCCACCGGAGGGACAGGGGGCCCAGATACGCAGTATTTT.

The CDR3 spells CASSLVAGDSYEQYV. The CDR3 nucleotides are TGTGCCAGCAGCTTAGTTGCAGGGGATTCCTACGAGCAGTACGTC. The genes are TRBV7-2 and TRBJ2-7, with a tentative D call TRBD1 (6 bases). Trimming took off 1 base at V and 1 base at J, with 11 bases between the two ends. The CDR3 has 15 residues. Germline lookup yields CDR1 SGHTA and CDR2 FQGNSA.

V gene TRBV7-9 combines with J gene TRBJ2-3; 10 nucleotides align to TRBD2. V dropped 5 bases and J dropped 1; count of bases not matched to a gene: 6. Germline CDR1 SEHNR, CDR2 FQNEAQ (reference sequence). The CDR3 spans 16 residues. Written as DNA, the CDR3 is TGTGCCAGCAGCGCCACCGGGACTAGCGGCACAGATACGCAGTATTTT. It translates to CASSATGTSGTDTQYF. The complete variable domain, with remaining parts taken from reference TRBV7-9 and TRBJ2-3, reads DTGVSQNPRHKITKRGQNVTFRCDPISEHNRLYWYRQTLGQGPEFLTYFQNEAQLEKSRLLSDRFSAERPKGSFSTLEIQRTEQGDSAMYLCASSATGTSGTDTQYFGPGTRLTVL.

The chain combines TRBV5-1 with TRBJ2-5; 8 bases map to TRBD1. In germline, CDR1 is SGHRS, CDR2 YFSETQ. The CDR3 has 15 residues. J gave up 1 base and V 3 bases, and 5 bases lay outside the gene matches. In DNA, the CDR3 is TGCGCCAGCAGCTCACTGACAGGGGTCCAAGAGACCCAGTACTTC. This codes for CASSSLTGVQETQYF.

This chain connects TRBV4-1 to TRBJ1-1, with D perhaps matching TRBD1 (5 bases). V dropped 4 bases and J dropped 8 bases, with 17 bases sitting between them. Germline V gene data show CDR1 as MGHRA and CDR2 as YSYEKL. This CDR3 spans 14 amino acids. CDR3 amino acids: CASSPKDTDKEAFF. DNA of the CDR3: TGCGCCAGCAGCCCTAAGGACACAGACAAAGAAGCTTTCTTT.

The sample holds a few counts of this clone. The rearrangement links TRBV2 to TRBJ1-2; D call uncertain. The V end lost 4 bases, the J end lost 4 bases, and 7 bases lay between the germline ends. The CDR3 sequence is 12 residues long. The germline V gene encodes CDR1 SNHLY and CDR2 FYNNEI. CDR3 region: CASSADTYGYTF. CDR3 nucleotide sequence: TGTGCCAGCAGTGCAGACACCTATGGCTACACCTTC.

This clone was observed a few times. The gene calls are TRBV4-1 and TRBJ1-1; a weak D match, TRBD1 (6 bases). The ends were cut back, 4 bases at V and 0 bases at J, with 18 bases in the middle. This CDR3 comprises 17 residues. CDR1 and CDR2 (germline): MGHRA, YSYEKL. This CDR3 is CASSRHREPSLNTEAFF. As DNA, the CDR3 is TGCGCCAGCAGCCGCCACAGGGAACCTAGTCTGAACACTGAAGCTTTCTTT.

The CDR3 bases are TGTGCCACCAGCGCGGGACCCGGGGAGCTGTTTTTT. Its protein is CATSAGPGELFF. This chain connects TRBV15 to TRBJ2-2, with D perhaps TRBD2 (6 bases). This CDR3 spans 12 amino acids. CDR1 is LNHNV and CDR2 is YYDKDF in the germline V gene (reference sequence). The V and J ends lost 5 bases and 6 bases respectively, with 7 bases between them.

The CDR3 bases are TGTGCCAGCAGCTCGGGACAGGGCGAACAGCCCCAGCATTTT. Its translation is CASSSGQGEQPQHF. The gene calls are TRBV7-9 and TRBJ1-5; TRBD1 matches 9 bases. Unmatched junction bases numbered 5, after V lost 4 bases and J lost 7 bases. The CDR3 length is 14 residues. The germline V gene has CDR1 SEHNR and CDR2 FQNEAQ (reference sequence).

The chain links TRBV11-2 to TRBJ1-2, with D hard to call. V shed 0 bases and J shed 7 bases, with 9 bases lying between them. Germline CDR1 SGHAT, CDR2 FQNNGV. This CDR3 is 13 amino acids long. Here the CDR3 reads CASSLDHRSGYTF. The CDR3 DNA follows: TGTGCCAGCAGCTTAGATCACCGGAGTGGCTACACCTTC.

The V call is TRBV4-3, the J call TRBJ1-2; no definite D call. This CDR3 has 15 amino acids. Per germline, CDR1 LGHNA and CDR2 YSLEER. Deletions cut 0 bases from V and 0 bases from J, with 8 bases between. The CDR3: CASSQDQQTNYGYTF. The CDR3 DNA is TGCGCCAGCAGCCAAGATCAACAGACTAACTATGGCTACACCTTC.